The sequence of this TCR beta chain was determined in a study of cytomegalovirus exposure and HLA in healthy donors. In the PCR, 60 Vbeta and 13 Jbeta primers were used. Some clones are missing from TCRdb's copy, which holds only in-frame ones; the method was immunoSEQ multiplex PCR. The table lists over 150,000 clones, under 85% of them singletons, with around 5% in the top ten. Germline V gene data show CDR1 as LGHNA and CDR2 as YSLEER. Germline trimming cut 0 bases from V and 7 bases from J; bases unmatched to any gene: 8. The CDR3 contains 16 residues. The TCR was taken from a young man in good health and CMV-seronegative. The chain links TRBV4-3 to TRBJ2-2, with 7 bases lining up with TRBD2. The sample consisted of PBMCs. The CDR3 here is CASSQERTSVGGELFF. In nucleotides, the CDR3 is TGCGCCAGCAGCCAAGAAAGGACTAGTGTCGGCGGGGAGCTGTTTTTT.